This is a list of T cell receptor beta chains from one sample in a study of blood T cell repertoires in COVID-19. Here immunoSEQ multiplex PCR was the method, and the copy in TCRdb shows in-frame clones only, minus some. Counted here are some 180,000 clones, roughly 87% occurring once; the ten biggest clones make up 20% to 25%. The sequenced sample consisted of peripheral blood. The receptors derive from a man in his 60s with active or convalescent COVID-19. The CDR3 runs from the conserved cysteine through the conserved F or W. D genes are given only for firm matches. The listing skips clone size in some rows; elsewhere it reads once, few, many or a size class.

cdr3_nt cdr3_aa j_call d_call v_call clone_size
TGTGCCAGTAGTAGCCACAGGGGAAATTCACCCCTCCACTTT CASSSHRGNSPLHF TRBJ1-6 TRBD1 TRBV19 .
TGTGCCAGCAGTTTGCCAGTGGGGCCAGATACGCAGTATTTT CASSLPVGPDTQYF TRBJ2-3 . TRBV28 .
TGCGCCAGCAGCGAAGGGGTGGGGCGGGGGACCGGTGAGCAGTTCTTC CASSEGVGRGTGEQFF TRBJ2-1 TRBD2 TRBV5-1 .
TGTGCCAGCAGCATGGGAGGTCCCGGGCCCCAGCATTTT CASSMGGPGPQHF TRBJ1-5 . TRBV5-6 .
TGTGCCAGCAGCCCACAAGTGGACACTGAAGCTTTCTTT CASSPQVDTEAFF TRBJ1-1 . TRBV7-7 once
TGTGCCAGCAGTGAAGCCGGGACAGGGAAAGAGACCCAGTACTTC CASSEAGTGKETQYF TRBJ2-5 TRBD1 TRBV2 .
TGCGCCAGCAGCTTGACAGGGAACACCGGGGAGCTGTTTTTT CASSLTGNTGELFF TRBJ2-2 . TRBV5-1 many
TGCGCCAGCAGCCAACGTTACGGGGGTTTGGCCGGGGAGCTGTTTTTT CASSQRYGGLAGELFF TRBJ2-2 . TRBV4-1 .
TGTGCCATCAGTGAGTCGGGGGCAGAGACCCAGTACTTC CAISESGAETQYF TRBJ2-5 . TRBV10-3 .
TGCGCCAGCAGCTTGGGCACAGTCCCGAACACTGAAGCTTTCTTT CASSLGTVPNTEAFF TRBJ1-1 . TRBV5-1 .
TGCGCCAGCAGCGAAGGGGGCTCTGGAAACACCATATATTTT CASSEGGSGNTIYF TRBJ1-3 . TRBV5-1 .
TGCGCCAGCAGCCAAGATCTGGGTAGCGGGGGTACTAGCACAGATACGCAGTATTTT CASSQDLGSGGTSTDTQYF TRBJ2-3 TRBD2 TRBV4-1 .
TGCGCCAGCAGCCTACTAGCGGGGGTCGAATGGACGCAGTATTTT CASSLLAGVEWTQYF TRBJ2-3 TRBD2 TRBV5-1 .
TGTGCCAGCAGCTTGGCCCACGGGAGCTCCTACGAGCAGTACTTC CASSLAHGSSYEQYF TRBJ2-7 . TRBV5-5 .
TGTGCCAGCAGCCCCAGTGCGGGGGGGATAATCCCCTACGAGCAGTACTTC CASSPSAGGIIPYEQYF TRBJ2-7 TRBD2 TRBV7-9 few
TGTGCCAGCAGCCCAACAACTAACTATGGCTACACCTTC CASSPTTNYGYTF TRBJ1-2 . TRBV11-2 .
TGTGCCAGTAGTCCCCGGGGAGGGATGGCAACTAATGAAAAACTGTTTTTT CASSPRGGMATNEKLFF TRBJ1-4 . TRBV19 .
TGCGCCAGCAGCTTGGAGGCTAGCGGGGGCCGGAATGAGCAGTTCTTC CASSLEASGGRNEQFF TRBJ2-1 TRBD2 TRBV5-1 once
TGTGCCAGCGCCTTCTTAACGGGAGCCGTGGAAGGGGAGCTGTTTTTT CASAFLTGAVEGELFF TRBJ2-2 . TRBV3-1/TRBV3-2 .
TGCGCCAGCAGCTTAACGGAGGACACTGAAGCTTTCTTT CASSLTEDTEAFF TRBJ1-1 . TRBV5-1 .